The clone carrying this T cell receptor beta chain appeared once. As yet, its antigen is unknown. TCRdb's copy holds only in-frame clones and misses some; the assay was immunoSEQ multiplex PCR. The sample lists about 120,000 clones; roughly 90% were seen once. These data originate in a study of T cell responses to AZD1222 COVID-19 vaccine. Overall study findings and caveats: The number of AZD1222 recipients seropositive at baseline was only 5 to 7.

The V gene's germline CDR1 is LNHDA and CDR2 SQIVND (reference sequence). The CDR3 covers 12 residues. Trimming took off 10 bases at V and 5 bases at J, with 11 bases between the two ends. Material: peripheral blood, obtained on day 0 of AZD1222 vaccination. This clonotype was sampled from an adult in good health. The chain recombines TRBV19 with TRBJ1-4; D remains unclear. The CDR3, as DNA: TGTGCCACCGGACCTAGAAATGAAAAACTGTTTTTT. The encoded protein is CATGPRNEKLFF. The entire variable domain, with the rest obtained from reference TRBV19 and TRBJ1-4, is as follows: DGGITQSPKYLFRKEGQNVTLSCEQNLNHDAMYWYRQDPGQGLRLIYYSQIVNDFQKGDIAEGYSVSREKKESFPLTVTSAQKNPTAFYLCATGPRNEKLFFGSGTQLSVL.